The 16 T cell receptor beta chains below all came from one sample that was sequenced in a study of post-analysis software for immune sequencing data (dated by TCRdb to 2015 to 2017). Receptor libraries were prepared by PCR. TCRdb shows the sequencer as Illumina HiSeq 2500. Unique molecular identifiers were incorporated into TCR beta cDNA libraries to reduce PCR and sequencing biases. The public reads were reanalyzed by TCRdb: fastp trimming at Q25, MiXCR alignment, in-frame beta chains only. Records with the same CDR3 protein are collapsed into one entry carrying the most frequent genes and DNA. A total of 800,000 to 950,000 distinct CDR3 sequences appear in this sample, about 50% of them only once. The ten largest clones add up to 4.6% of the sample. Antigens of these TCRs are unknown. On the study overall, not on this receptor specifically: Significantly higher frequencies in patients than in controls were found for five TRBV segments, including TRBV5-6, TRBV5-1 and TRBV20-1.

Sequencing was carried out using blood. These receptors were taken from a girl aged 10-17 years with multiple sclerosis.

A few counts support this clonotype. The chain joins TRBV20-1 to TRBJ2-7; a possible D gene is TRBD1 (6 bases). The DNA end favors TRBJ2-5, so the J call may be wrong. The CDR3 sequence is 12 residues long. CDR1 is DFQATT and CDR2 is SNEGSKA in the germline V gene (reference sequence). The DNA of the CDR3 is TGCAGTGCTTCGACAGGCCAAGAGACCCAGTACTTC. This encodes CSASTGQETQYF.

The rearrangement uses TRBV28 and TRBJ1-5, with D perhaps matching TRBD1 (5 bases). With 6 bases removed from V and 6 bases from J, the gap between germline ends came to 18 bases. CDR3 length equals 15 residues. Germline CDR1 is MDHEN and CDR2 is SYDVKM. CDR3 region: CASSPLGAPSQPQHF. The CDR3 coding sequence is TGTGCCAGCAGCCCTTTAGGGGCCCCCTCTCAGCCCCAGCATTTT.

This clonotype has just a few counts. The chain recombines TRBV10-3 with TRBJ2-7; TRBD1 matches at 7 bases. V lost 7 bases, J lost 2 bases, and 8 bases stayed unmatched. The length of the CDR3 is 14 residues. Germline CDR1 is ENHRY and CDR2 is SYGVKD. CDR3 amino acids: CAIKLRQGTYEQYF. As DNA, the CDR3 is TGTGCCATCAAACTACGACAGGGAACCTACGAGCAGTACTTC.

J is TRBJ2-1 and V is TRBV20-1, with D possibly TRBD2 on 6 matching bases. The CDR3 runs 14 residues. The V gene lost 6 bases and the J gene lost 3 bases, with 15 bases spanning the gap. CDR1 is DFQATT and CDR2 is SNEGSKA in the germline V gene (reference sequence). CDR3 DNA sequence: TGCAGTGCCACGGGCGGGAAGGTCTACAATGAGCAGTTCTTC. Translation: CSATGGKVYNEQFF.

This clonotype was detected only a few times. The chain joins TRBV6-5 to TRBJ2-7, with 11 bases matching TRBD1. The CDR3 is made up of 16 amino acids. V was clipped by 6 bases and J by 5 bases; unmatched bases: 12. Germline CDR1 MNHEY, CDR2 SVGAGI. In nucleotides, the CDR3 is TGTGCCAGCAGGTCCAGCGGGACAGGGGGTTTCAACGAGCAGTACTTC. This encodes CASRSSGTGGFNEQYF.

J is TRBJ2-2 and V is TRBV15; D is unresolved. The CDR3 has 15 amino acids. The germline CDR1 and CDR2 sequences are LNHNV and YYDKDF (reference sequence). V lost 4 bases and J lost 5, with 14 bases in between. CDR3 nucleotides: TGTGCCACCAGCATCCGGGCCAAGAAAACCGGGGAGCTGTTTTTT. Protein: CATSIRAKKTGELFF.

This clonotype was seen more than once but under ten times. As DNA, the CDR3 is TGTGCCATCAAGGCAGGGGCCGTCTCTGGGGCCAACGTCCTGACTTTC. This encodes CAIKAGAVSGANVLTF. The chain combines TRBV10-3 with TRBJ2-6, with D possibly matching TRBD1 (6 bases). Germline V gene data show CDR1 as ENHRY and CDR2 as SYGVKD. The CDR3 has 16 residues. V was trimmed by 7 bases and J by 0 bases, leaving 13 bases between them.

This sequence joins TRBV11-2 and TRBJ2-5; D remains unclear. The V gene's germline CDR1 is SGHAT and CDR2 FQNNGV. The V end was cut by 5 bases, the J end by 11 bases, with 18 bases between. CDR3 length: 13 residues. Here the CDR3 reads CASSPAGRAVQYF. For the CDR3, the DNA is TGTGCCAGCAGCCCAGCAGGCCGTGCAGTGCAGTACTTC.

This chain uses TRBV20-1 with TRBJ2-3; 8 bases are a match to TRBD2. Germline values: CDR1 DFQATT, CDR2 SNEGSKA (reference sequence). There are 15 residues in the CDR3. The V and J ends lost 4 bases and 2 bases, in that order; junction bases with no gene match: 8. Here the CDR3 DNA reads TGCAGTGCTATCCATACTAGCGGAGACACAGATACGCAGTATTTT. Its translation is CSAIHTSGDTDTQYF.

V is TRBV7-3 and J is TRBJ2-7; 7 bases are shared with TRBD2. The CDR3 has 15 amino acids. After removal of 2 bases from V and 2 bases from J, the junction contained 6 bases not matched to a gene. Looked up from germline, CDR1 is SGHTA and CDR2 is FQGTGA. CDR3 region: CASSLERGPTYEQYF. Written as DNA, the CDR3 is TGTGCCAGCAGCTTAGAGCGGGGACCAACCTACGAGCAGTACTTC.

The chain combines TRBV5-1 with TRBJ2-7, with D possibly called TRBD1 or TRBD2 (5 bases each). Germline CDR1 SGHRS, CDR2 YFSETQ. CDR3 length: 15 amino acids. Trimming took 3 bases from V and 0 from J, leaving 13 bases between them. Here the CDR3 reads CASSSGTEFSYEQYF. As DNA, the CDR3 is TGCGCCAGCAGCTCCGGGACGGAGTTCTCCTACGAGCAGTACTTC.

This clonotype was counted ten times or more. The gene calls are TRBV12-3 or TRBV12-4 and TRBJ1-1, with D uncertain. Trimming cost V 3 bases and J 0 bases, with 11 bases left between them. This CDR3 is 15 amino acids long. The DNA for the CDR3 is TGTGCCAGCAGTTTCAGGCGTGAGATGAACACTGAAGCTTTCTTT. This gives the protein CASSFRREMNTEAFF.

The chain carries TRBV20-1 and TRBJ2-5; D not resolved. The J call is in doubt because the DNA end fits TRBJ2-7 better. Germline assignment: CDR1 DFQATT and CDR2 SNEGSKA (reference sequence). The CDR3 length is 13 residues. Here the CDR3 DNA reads TGCAGTGCGCGGACGGACCGATGCTACGAGCAGTACTTC. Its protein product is CSARTDRCYEQYF.

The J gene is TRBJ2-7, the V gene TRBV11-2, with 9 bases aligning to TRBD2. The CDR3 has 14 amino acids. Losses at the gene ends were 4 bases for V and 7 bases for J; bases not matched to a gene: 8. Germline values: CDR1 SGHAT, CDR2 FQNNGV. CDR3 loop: CASSSPGLAREQYF. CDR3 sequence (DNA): TGTGCCAGCAGCTCCCCGGGACTAGCAAGGGAGCAGTACTTC. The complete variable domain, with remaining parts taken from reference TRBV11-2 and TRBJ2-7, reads EAGVAQSPRYKIIEKRQSVAFWCNPISGHATLYWYQQILGQGPKLLIQFQNNGVVDDSQLPKDRFSAERLKGVDSTLKIQPAKLEDSAVYLCASSSPGLAREQYFGPGTRLTVT.

The CDR3 DNA sequence: TGTGCCAGCAGCGCAGCGGGGGGTACCCAAGAGACCCAGTACTTC. Residues: CASSAAGGTQETQYF. The chain joins TRBV9 to TRBJ2-5, with 9 bases identical to TRBD2. The CDR3 length is 15 residues. With 3 bases clipped from V and 1 base from J, the junction kept 4 bases outside the gene matches. Germline V CDR1 and CDR2: SGDLS, YYNGEE.

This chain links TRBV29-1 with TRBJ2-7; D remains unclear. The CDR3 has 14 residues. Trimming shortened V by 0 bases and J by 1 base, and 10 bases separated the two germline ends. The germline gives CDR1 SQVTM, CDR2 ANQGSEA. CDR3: CSVEDRRLSYEQYF. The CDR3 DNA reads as TGCAGCGTTGAAGATCGTCGTTTGTCCTACGAGCAGTACTTC.